The 7 T cell receptor beta chains below were found in one sample sequenced in a study of cytomegalovirus exposure and HLA in healthy donors. The PCR employed 60 Vbeta primers together with 13 Jbeta primers. Data came from immunoSEQ multiplex PCR; TCRdb stores just in-frame clones and leaves some out. The sample includes some 85,000 clones, about 79% of them seen just once. Sequenced material: PBMCs. Receptors were obtained from a man in his late teens or twenties in good health and CMV-seropositive.

This clone was observed a few times. The rearrangement links TRBV6-6 to TRBJ2-7; D is perhaps TRBD2 (5 bases). V was trimmed by 7 bases and J by 0 bases, leaving 13 bases between them. CDR3 length: 14 amino acids. Germline V gene sequence: CDR1 MNHNY, CDR2 SVGAGI (reference sequence). The CDR3 is CASNGAGDSYEQYF. CDR3 bases: TGTGCCAGCAATGGTGCCGGGGACTCCTACGAGCAGTACTTC.

V is TRBV21-1 and J is TRBJ1-1. TRBV21-1 is deemed a pseudogene. This CDR3 spans 12 amino acids. The CDR3 here is CARGGRVTEAFF. In nucleotides, the CDR3 is TGTGCCAGGGGGGGGAGGGTTACTGAAGCTTTCTTT.

This chain connects TRBV28 to TRBJ1-4; D may be TRBD1 (6 bases). Trimming took 2 bases from V and 8 from J, leaving 12 bases between them. The CDR3 extends over 14 amino acids. The germline CDR1 and CDR2 sequences are MDHEN and SYDVKM. The CDR3 loop reads CASSLGGAEEKLFF. CDR3 sequence (DNA): TGTGCCAGCAGTTTAGGGGGCGCCGAAGAAAAACTGTTTTTT.

J is TRBJ2-1 and V is TRBV5-1, with D tentatively TRBD2 (5 bases). Trimming pared 2 bases from V and 5 bases from J, leaving 11 bases between. This CDR3 is built from 14 residues. The germline CDR1 and CDR2 sequences are SGHRS and YFSETQ. Written as DNA, the CDR3 is TGCGCCAGCAGCTTCCAGCGGTGGGACAATGAGCAGTTCTTC. Translation gives CASSFQRWDNEQFF.

This clone was observed a few times. The chain joins TRBV5-4 to TRBJ2-2; 16 bases are shared with TRBD2. The J segment lost 0 bases and the V segment lost 3 bases, leaving 5 bases of the junction unmatched. CDR1 is SGHNT, CDR2 YYREEE, per germline (reference sequence). The CDR3 is 19 residues long. The CDR3 here is CASSWGLAGGYANTGELFF. CDR3 DNA: TGTGCCAGCAGCTGGGGACTAGCGGGAGGGTACGCGAACACCGGGGAGCTGTTTTTT.

V is TRBV4-1 and J is TRBJ2-3; 8 bases map to TRBD2. J gave up 3 bases and V 1 base, and 9 bases lay outside the gene matches. The CDR3 consists of 17 residues. The germline CDR1 and CDR2 sequences are MGHRA and YSYEKL. CDR3 sequence (DNA): TGCGCCAGCAGCCAAGCGCCCAGCGGGAGCGGGACAGATACGCAGTATTTT. This encodes CASSQAPSGSGTDTQYF.

This clone has a handful of counts. The chain couples TRBV7-6 to TRBJ1-2; D is perhaps TRBD1 (6 bases). The V end was cut by 4 bases, the J end by 5 bases, with 23 bases between. Germline V gene data show CDR1 as SGHVS and CDR2 as FNYEAQ. CDR3 length: 17 amino acids. CDR3 DNA sequence: TGTGCCAGCAGCTCAATACTAGACAGGCCACAGGCGTATGGCTACACCTTC. Translating it yields CASSSILDRPQAYGYTF.